This T cell receptor beta chain is from a study of radiation and T cells in renal cell carcinoma (dated by TCRdb to about 2020). In the study overall: The samples were obtained from a clinical trial, where primary renal cell carcinomas were treated with 15 Gy stereotactic body radiation therapy and then removed by nephrectomy 4 weeks afterward. In total, 50 to 60 samples underwent TCR beta sequencing: roughly 26 tumors plus 27 peripheral blood samples. In the 40 to 60 samples combined, 4,016,671 unique CDR3 nucleotide sequences were found, encoding about 2.7 million unique CDR3 amino acid sequences.

The immunoSEQ kit was used, according to the manufacturer's recommendations, to generate TCR beta libraries from genomic DNA. For library preparation, a first multiplex PCR was performed with proprietary primers, followed by a second PCR in which unique barcodes were added, and bead cleanups were performed after each round. A kit-provided positive control reaction and a negative control reaction were included in every sample batch. The final libraries were assessed on an Agilent 4200 TapeStation D1000 ScreenTape, pooled by volume, and quantified by qPCR. Sequencing was performed on an Illumina NextSeq500 with a MidOutput 150-cycle cartridge, and 156 Read1 and 15 Index1 cycles were run with kit custom primers. The pooled library was loaded at 0.8 to 1 pM, and approximately 18% PhiX control was spiked in. Processing in the source paper ran as follows. Vendor-processed data were analyzed in R, with a clonotype defined as all T cells sharing the same CDR3 nucleotide sequence. In the clone abundance analyses, frequencies in each sample were normalized to that sample's 10,000 most abundant clones. Public T cell clones, which averaged fewer than five per sample, were excluded before analysis. An abundance difference of at least 32-fold between compartments was the criterion for calling clonotypes tumor-enriched or baseline blood-enriched. A beta-binomial differential abundance model was used to identify clonotypes that were expanded or contracted between blood time points. Similarity between tumor and blood repertoires was quantified using the Baroni-Urbani and Buser coefficient, and groups were compared with two-tailed Wilcoxon tests in R. Held by TCRdb, this immuneACCESS table contains in-frame sequences only and omits some clones. Under half of the omission traces to an unresolved V gene where checked; the cause of the rest is unknown. V and J calls and clone size are those listed in that table; D and trimming were worked out from the DNA. The table for this sample lists tens of thousands of clones; 75% to 85% of them were counted only once. The top ten constitute 25% to 30% of the sample.

According to the study, the label for this sample's time point signals: blood 2 weeks post-SBRT. The treatment or condition label, read with the paper, signifies: 15 Gy SBRT to primary tumor, nephrectomy 4 weeks later. To track tumor-enriched clonotypes, serial peripheral blood was sampled from radiation-treated patients at baseline and at 2 weeks and 4 weeks after SBRT. Renal cell carcinoma with clear cell pathology was present in all patients. Genomic DNA for TCR sequencing was prepared using the QIAamp DNA Blood Mini Kit (Qiagen). Samples were included in the analyses only if all quality control checks were passed. Remarks on this clone: This receptor's antigen is unknown. No quality values exist for individual bases; no much larger clone is one base distant.

CDR1 and CDR2 are drawn from the germline V gene (reference sequence): LNHDA, SQIVND. From the cysteine through the phenylalanine, the CDR3 covers 14 amino acids. Only the CDR3 portion is preserved as DNA: 42 bases, with reading frame beginning at the first base. At the junction V is shortened by 4 bases and J by 1 base; bases outside the gene matches: 1. What the study reported, not specific to this receptor: Because pretreatment tumor biopsies were not available, the study could not determine whether clonotypes were already present within the tumor at baseline. Changes in the blood repertoire were not tracked past 4 weeks after treatment. Top tumor clonotypes rose in blood from baseline to 2 weeks post-radiation, then contracted by 4 weeks, suggesting transient expansion of tumor-resident clones. The single-armed trial design could not address effects of radiation dose or scheduling on the TCR repertoire.

The sample in question was blood, obtained from a patient whose treatment included radiotherapy and nephrectomy. Recombination joined TRBV19 with TRBJ1-1, and 9 junctional nucleotides match TRBD1. This clonotype originated in a woman between 65 and 79 years old with renal cell carcinoma. The CDR3: CASSNRGRNTEAFF. The nucleotide sequence reads TGTGCCAGTAGTAACAGGGGGCGGAACACTGAAGCTTTCTTT.